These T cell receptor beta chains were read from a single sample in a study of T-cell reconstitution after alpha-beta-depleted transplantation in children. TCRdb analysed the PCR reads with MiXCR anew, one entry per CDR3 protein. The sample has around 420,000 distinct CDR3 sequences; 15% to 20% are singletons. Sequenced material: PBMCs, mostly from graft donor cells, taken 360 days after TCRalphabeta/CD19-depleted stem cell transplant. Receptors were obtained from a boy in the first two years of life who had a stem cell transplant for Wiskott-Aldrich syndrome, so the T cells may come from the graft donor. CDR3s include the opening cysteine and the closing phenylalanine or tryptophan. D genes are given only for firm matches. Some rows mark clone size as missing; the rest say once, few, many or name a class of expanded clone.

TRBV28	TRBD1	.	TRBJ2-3	CASSFPRTGGNTDTQYF	TGTGCCAGCAGTTTCCCTAGGACAGGGGGCAACACAGATACGCAGTATTTT
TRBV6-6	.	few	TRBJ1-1	CASGGPEAFF	TGTGCCAGCGGGGGGCCTGAAGCTTTCTTT
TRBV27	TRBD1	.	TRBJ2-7	CASSLSPGTGRNEQYF	TGTGCCAGCAGTTTATCGCCCGGGACAGGGCGCAACGAGCAGTACTTC
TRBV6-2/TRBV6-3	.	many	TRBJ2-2	CASGNTGELFF	TGTGCCAGCGGCAACACCGGGGAGCTGTTTTTT
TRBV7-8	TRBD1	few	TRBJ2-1	CASSLAKDRVTPGQFF	TGTGCCAGCAGCTTAGCAAAGGACAGGGTGACCCCCGGGCAGTTCTTC
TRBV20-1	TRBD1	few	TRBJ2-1	CSARTGFDNEQFF	TGCAGTGCCAGGACAGGGTTCGACAATGAGCAGTTCTTC
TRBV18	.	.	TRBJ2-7	CASSLHDGSSYEQYF	TGTGCCAGCTCACTACACGACGGTAGCTCCTACGAGCAGTACTTC
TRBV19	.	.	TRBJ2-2	CASSQRPNTGELFF	TGTGCCAGTAGCCAGCGACCAAACACCGGGGAGCTGTTTTTT
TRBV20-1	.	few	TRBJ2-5	CSAKGFRETQYF	TGCAGTGCTAAGGGATTCAGGGAGACCCAGTACTTC
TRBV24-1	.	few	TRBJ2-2	CATMGDTGELFF	TGTGCCACCATGGGGGACACCGGGGAGCTGTTTTTT
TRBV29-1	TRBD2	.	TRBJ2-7	CSHSGCSGNYEQYF	TGCAGTCATTCCGGATGTAGCGGGAACTACGAGCAGTACTTC
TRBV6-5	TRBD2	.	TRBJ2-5	CASTSVASGSYGTQYF	TGTGCCAGCACTTCTGTTGCTAGCGGGAGTTACGGGACCCAGTACTTC
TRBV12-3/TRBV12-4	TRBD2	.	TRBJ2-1	CASSLATSGSDNEQFF	TGTGCCAGCAGTTTAGCGACTAGCGGGAGCGACAATGAGCAGTTCTTC
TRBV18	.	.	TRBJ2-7	CASSLYSTAFYEQYF	TGTGCCAGCTCACTCTATTCCACGGCATTCTACGAGCAGTACTTC
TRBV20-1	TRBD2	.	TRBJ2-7	CSATPHGGSYEQYF	TGCAGTGCCACACCACACGGCGGGAGCTACGAGCAGTACTTC
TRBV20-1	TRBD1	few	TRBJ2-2	CSASGAGTGNTGELFF	TGCAGTGCTAGCGGGGCCGGGACAGGGAACACCGGGGAGCTGTTTTTT
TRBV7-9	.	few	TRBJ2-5	CASLPNSIQETQYF	TGTGCCAGCCTCCCGAACAGCATCCAAGAGACCCAGTACTTC
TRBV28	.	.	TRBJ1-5	CASSPLRGREPQHF	TGTGCCAGCAGTCCCCTCCGGGGAAGGGAGCCCCAGCATTTT
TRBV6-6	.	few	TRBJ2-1	CGYRSSYNEQFF	TGTGGCTATAGGAGCTCCTACAATGAGCAGTTCTTC
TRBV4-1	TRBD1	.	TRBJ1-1	CASSQVDRENTEAFF	TGCGCCAGCAGCCAAGTGGACAGGGAGAACACTGAAGCTTTCTTT
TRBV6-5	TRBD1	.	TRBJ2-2	CASSYRGTGGLFF	TGTGCCAGCAGTTATAGAGGGACAGGAGGGCTGTTTTTT
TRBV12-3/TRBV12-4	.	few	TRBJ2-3	CASNRGLTIDTQYF	TGTGCCAGCAATCGGGGGTTGACTATAGATACGCAGTATTTT
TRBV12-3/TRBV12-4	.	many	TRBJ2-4	CASSLVPHTGLGNIQYF	TGTGCCAGCAGTTTAGTACCCCACACAGGGTTGGGGAACATTCAGTACTTC
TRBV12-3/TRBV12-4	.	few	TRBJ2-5	CASSLAFGGDQETQYF	TGTGCCAGCAGTTTAGCCTTCGGGGGCGATCAAGAGACCCAGTACTTC
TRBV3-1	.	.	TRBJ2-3	CASSPRGVATDTQYF	TGTGCCAGCAGCCCCCGCGGAGTAGCCACAGATACGCAGTATTTT
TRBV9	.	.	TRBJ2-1	CASSVGVSVGPYNEQFF	TGTGCCAGCAGCGTAGGCGTGTCAGTAGGTCCCTACAATGAGCAGTTCTTC
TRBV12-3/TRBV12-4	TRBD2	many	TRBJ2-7	CASSFLAGGYEQYF	TGTGCCAGCAGTTTCCTAGCGGGAGGTTACGAGCAGTACTTC
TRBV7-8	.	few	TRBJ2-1	CASSSRPSTLTEFF	TGTGCCAGCAGCTCTAGACCGAGTACCCTTACCGAGTTCTTC
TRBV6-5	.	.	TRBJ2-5	CASSYGGAQETQYF	TGTGCCAGCAGTTACGGGGGAGCACAAGAGACCCAGTACTTC
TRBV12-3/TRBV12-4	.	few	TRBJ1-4	CASSLFGVFGRGNEKLFF	TGTGCCAGCAGTTTATTCGGTGTGTTCGGGAGGGGTAATGAAAAACTGTTTTTT
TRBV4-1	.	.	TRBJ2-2	CASSQQDLTGELFF	TGCGCCAGCAGCCAGCAGGACCTCACCGGGGAGCTGTTTTTT
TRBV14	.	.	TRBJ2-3	CASSQALRDTQYF	TGTGCCAGCAGCCAAGCTCTCCGAGATACGCAGTATTTT
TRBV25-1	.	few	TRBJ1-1	CASSVYSRTEAFF	TGTGCCAGCAGTGTATACAGTAGAACTGAAGCTTTCTTT
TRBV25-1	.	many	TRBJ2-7	CASSEYGYEQYF	TGTGCCAGCAGTGAATACGGCTACGAGCAGTACTTC
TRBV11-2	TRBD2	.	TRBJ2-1	CASSREAASGALNNEQFF	TGTGCCAGCAGCAGAGAGGCGGCTAGCGGGGCCTTAAACAATGAGCAGTTCTTC
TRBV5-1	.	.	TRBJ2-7	CASSGGWPLCYSYEQYF	TGCGCCAGCAGTGGAGGTTGGCCACTATGCTACTCTTACGAGCAGTACTTC
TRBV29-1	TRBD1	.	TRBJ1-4	CSVSRGLREKLFF	TGCAGCGTTAGCAGGGGGCTTCGAGAAAAACTGTTTTTT
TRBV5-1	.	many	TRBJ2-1	CASSLAENGLSYNEQFF	TGCGCCAGCAGCTTGGCGGAAAACGGCCTCTCCTACAATGAGCAGTTCTTC
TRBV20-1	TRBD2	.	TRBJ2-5	CSADVLAGFKTQYF	TGCAGTGCCGACGTACTAGCGGGATTCAAGACCCAGTACTTC
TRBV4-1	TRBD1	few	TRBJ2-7	CASSQRGQGYEQYF	TGCGCCAGCAGCCAGAGGGGACAGGGCTACGAGCAGTACTTC
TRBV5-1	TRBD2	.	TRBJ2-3	CASSLFQRGVLPRTDTQYF	TGCGCCAGCAGCTTGTTCCAGCGGGGGGTCCTTCCTAGGACAGATACGCAGTATTTT